This T cell receptor (beta chain) is from a study of T cell changes during pregnancy in multiple sclerosis. This CDR3 has 14 amino acids. Per the germline V gene, CDR1 is SGHRS and CDR2 is YFSETQ. V lost 3 bases and J lost 5; bases outside the gene matches: 4. TCRdb's copy holds only in-frame clones and misses some; the assay was immunoSEQ multiplex PCR. The sample records some 60,000 clones, approximately 90% being singletons. The TCR sequence derives from a female donor in good health, enrolled as a control in a pregnancy study. The sample here was peripheral blood, taken in the second trimester of pregnancy. The J gene is TRBJ2-7, the V gene TRBV5-1, with 11 bases matching TRBD2. The DNA for the CDR3 is TGCGCCAGCAGCTCGACTAGCGGGATCGACGAGCAGTACTTC. Its protein product is CASSSTSGIDEQYF.